The 7 T cell receptor beta chains listed next were all sequenced from one sample in a study of OX40 agonist ivuxolimab in advanced cancers. Here immunoSEQ multiplex PCR was the method, and the copy in TCRdb shows in-frame clones only, minus some. The repertoire holds over 9,000 clones, with around three fifths as singletons. The sequences come from CD4+ or CD8+ T cells sorted from blood, collected in a trial of the OX40 agonist ivuxolimab. The receptors shown here come from an adult with an advanced solid tumor such as melanoma, head and neck, liver or kidney cancer.

This clone has a handful of counts. The chain combines TRBV30 with TRBJ2-3; TRBD2 aligns across 10 bases. Trimming cost V 1 base and J 3 bases; bases outside gene matches: 13. Germline lookup yields CDR1 GTSNPN and CDR2 SVGIG (reference sequence). This CDR3 is built from 18 residues. The DNA of the CDR3 is TGTGCCTGGAGTGGGGCTAGCGGGAGTGTCGTCGCGACAGATACGCAGTATTTT. Amino acids: CAWSGASGSVVATDTQYF. The whole variable domain, filled in from reference TRBV30 and TRBJ2-3, reads SQTIHQWPATLVQPVGSPLSLECTVEGTSNPNLYWYRQAAGRGLQLLFYSVGIGQISSEVPQNLSASRPQDRQFILSSKKLLLSDSGFYLCAWSGASGSVVATDTQYFGPGTRLTVL.

The chain joins TRBV5-4 to TRBJ2-2, with a possible D match to TRBD1 (6 bases). Trimming stripped 4 bases from V and 3 bases from J, with 10 bases between. In germline, CDR1 is SGHNT, CDR2 YYREEE (reference sequence). This CDR3 contains 14 residues. The CDR3 DNA is TGTGCCAGCAGCGGGGACACGCACACCGGGGAGCTGTTTTTT. Encoded protein: CASSGDTHTGELFF.

This clone was observed a few times. The V gene is TRBV6-6, the J gene TRBJ1-1; D gene uncertain. From germline, CDR1 is MNHNY and CDR2 SVGAGI (reference sequence). V was cut by 0 bases and J by 4 bases, with 9 bases left in between. CDR3 length: 14 residues. The CDR3 reads CASSYSQRITEAFF. The CDR3 bases are TGTGCCAGCAGTTACTCCCAGAGAATCACTGAAGCTTTCTTT.

V usage is TRBV7-8 and J usage is TRBJ2-1; D possibly matches TRBD1 or TRBD2 (5 bases each). The CDR3 covers 16 residues. Between the trimmed V and J ends, which lost 0 bases and 0 bases, there was a span of 9 bases. CDR1 and CDR2 from the germline V gene are SGHVS and FQNEAQ. The CDR3 here is CASSLAGTASYNEQFF. The CDR3 nucleotides are TGTGCCAGCAGCTTAGCCGGGACGGCCTCCTACAATGAGCAGTTCTTC. Filled out from reference TRBV7-8 and TRBJ2-1, the complete variable domain reads GAGVSQSPRYKVAKRGQDVALRCDPISGHVSLFWYQQALGQGPEFLTYFQNEAQLDKSGLPSDRFFAERPEGSVSTLKIQRTQQEDSAVYLCASSLAGTASYNEQFFGPGTRLTVL.

The sample holds a few counts of this clone. This chain uses TRBV30 with TRBJ2-2; D not resolved. Trimming stripped 4 bases from V and 0 bases from J, with 12 bases between. This CDR3 comprises 15 residues. Germline CDR1 reads GTSNPN; CDR2 reads SVGIG (reference sequence). In DNA form, the CDR3 reads TGTGCCTGGAAATCCAGGAGATCGAACACCGGGGAGCTGTTTTTT. Protein product: CAWKSRRSNTGELFF.

The chain links TRBV30 to TRBJ2-7, with 12 bases matching TRBD2. CDR3 length: 16 amino acids. CDR1 GTSNPN and CDR2 SVGIG come from the germline V gene (reference sequence). Losses at the gene ends were 1 base for V and 4 bases for J; bases not matched to a gene: 8. CDR3 coding DNA: TGTGCCTGGAGTGCCGGAGTCGGACTAGCGGGATACGAGCAGTACTTC. Protein: CAWSAGVGLAGYEQYF.

The chain employs TRBV7-9 and TRBJ2-7, with D perhaps matching TRBD1 (6 bases). This CDR3 contains 15 residues. Germline loops: CDR1 SEHNR, CDR2 FQNEAQ (reference sequence). V lost 4 bases to trimming and J lost 1 base, with 14 bases between them. CDR3 DNA sequence: TGTGCCAGCAGCTCCACCCACCAGGGGTCCTACGAGCAGTACTTC. It is translated as CASSSTHQGSYEQYF.